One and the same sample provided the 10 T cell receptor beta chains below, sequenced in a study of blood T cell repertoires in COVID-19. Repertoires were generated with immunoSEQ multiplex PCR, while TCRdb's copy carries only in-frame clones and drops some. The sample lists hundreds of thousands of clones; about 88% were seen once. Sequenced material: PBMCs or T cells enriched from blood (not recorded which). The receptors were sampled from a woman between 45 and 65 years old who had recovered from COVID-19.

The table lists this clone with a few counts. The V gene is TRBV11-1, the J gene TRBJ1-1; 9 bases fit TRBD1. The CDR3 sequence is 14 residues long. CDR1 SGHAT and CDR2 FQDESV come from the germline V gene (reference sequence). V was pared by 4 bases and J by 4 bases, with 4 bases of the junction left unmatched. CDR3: CASSSTGGITEAFF. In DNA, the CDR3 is TGTGCCAGCAGCTCAACAGGGGGCATCACTGAAGCTTTCTTT.

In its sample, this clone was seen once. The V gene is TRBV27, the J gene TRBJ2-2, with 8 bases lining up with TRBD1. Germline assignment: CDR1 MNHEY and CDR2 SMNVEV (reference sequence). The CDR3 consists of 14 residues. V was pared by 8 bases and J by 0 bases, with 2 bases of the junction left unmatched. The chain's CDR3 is CASGDRTNTGELFF. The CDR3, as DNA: TGTGCCAGCGGGGACAGGACGAACACCGGGGAGCTGTTTTTT.

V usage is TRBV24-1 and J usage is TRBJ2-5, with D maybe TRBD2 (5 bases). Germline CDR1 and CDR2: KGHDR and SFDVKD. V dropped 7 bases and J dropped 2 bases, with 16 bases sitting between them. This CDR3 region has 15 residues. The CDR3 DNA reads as TGTGCCACCAGCGACGGACTCGGAGGACAAGAGACCCAGTACTTC. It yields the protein CATSDGLGGQETQYF.

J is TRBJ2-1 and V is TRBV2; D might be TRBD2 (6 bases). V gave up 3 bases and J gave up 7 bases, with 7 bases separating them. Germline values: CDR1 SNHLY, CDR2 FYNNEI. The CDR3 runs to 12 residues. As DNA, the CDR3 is TGTGCCAGCAGTGAGAGCGGGAATGAGCAGTTCTTC. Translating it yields CASSESGNEQFF.

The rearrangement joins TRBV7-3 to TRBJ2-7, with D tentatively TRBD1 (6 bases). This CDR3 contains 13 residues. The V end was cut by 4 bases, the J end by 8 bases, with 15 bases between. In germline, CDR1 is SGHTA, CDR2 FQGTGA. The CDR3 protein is CASSSTQGSKQYF. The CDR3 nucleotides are TGTGCCAGCAGCTCCACACAGGGTTCAAAGCAGTACTTC.

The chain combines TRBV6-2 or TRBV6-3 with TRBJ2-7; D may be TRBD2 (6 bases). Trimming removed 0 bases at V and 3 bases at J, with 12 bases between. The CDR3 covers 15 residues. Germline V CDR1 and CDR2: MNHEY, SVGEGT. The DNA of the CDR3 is TGTGCCAGCAGTTACTCGTCAGCGGGCGGCTACGAGCAGTACTTC. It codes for CASSYSSAGGYEQYF.

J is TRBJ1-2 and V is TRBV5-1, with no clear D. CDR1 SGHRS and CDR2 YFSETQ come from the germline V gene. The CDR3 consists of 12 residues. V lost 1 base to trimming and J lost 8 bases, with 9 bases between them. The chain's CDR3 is CASSLTRIGYTF. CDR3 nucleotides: TGCGCCAGCAGCTTGACCAGAATCGGCTACACCTTC.

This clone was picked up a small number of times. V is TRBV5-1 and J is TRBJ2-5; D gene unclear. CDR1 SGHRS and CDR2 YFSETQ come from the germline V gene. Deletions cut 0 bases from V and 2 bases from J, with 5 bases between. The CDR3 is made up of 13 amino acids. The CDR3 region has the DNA TGCGCCAGCAGCTTGGGACTGCAAGAGACCCAGTACTTC. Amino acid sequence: CASSLGLQETQYF.

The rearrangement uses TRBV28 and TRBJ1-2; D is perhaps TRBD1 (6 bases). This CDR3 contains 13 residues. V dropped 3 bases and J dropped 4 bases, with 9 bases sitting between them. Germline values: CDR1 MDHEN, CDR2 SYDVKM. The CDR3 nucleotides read TGTGCCAGCAGTTTGGACAGCCGCTATGGCTACACCTTC. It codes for CASSLDSRYGYTF.

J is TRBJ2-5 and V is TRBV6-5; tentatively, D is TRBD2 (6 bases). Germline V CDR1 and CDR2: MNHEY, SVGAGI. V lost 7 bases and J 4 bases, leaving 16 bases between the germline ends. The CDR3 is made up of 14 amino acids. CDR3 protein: CASKVPLGGETQYF. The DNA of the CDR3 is TGTGCCAGCAAAGTCCCCCTCGGGGGAGAGACCCAGTACTTC.